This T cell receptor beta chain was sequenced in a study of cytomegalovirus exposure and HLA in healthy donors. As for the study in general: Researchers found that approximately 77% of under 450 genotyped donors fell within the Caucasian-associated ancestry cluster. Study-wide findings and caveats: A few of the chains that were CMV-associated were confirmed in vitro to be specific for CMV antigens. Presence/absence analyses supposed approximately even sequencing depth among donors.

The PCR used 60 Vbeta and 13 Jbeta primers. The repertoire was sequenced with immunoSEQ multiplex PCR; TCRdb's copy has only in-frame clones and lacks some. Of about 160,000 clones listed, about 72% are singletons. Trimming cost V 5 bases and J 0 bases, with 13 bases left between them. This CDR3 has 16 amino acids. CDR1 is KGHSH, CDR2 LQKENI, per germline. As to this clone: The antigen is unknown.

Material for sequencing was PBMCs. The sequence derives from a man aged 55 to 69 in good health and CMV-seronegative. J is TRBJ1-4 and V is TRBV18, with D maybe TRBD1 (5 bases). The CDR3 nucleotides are TGTGCCAGCTCAGCACGACAGAGTACAACTAATGAAAAACTGTTTTTT. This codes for CASSARQSTTNEKLFF. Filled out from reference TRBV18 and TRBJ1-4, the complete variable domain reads NAGVMQNPRHLVRRRGQEARLRCSPMKGHSHVYWYRQLPEEGLKFMVYLQKENIIDESGMPKERFSAEFPKEGPSILRIQQVVRGDSAAYFCASSARQSTTNEKLFFGSGTQLSVL.